The present TCR beta chain was sequenced within a study of cytomegalovirus exposure and HLA in healthy donors. V trimming: 0 bases; J trimming: 4 bases; junction bases outside the gene matches: 6. The CDR3 totals 16 residues. From germline, CDR1 is MGHRA and CDR2 YSYEKL. Regarding the study as a whole: Cytomegalovirus status was reportedly diagnosed by the classifier with high specificity and sensitivity. The CMV antigen specificity of a few CMV-associated chains was confirmed through in vitro analysis. The dataset shows that most TCR sequences were rare, while some public TCRs occurred in many donors. There were 160 or so TCR beta chains listed as cytomegalovirus-associated.

Comment on this clone: The antigen is undetermined.

Generated by immunoSEQ multiplex PCR, the TCRdb table keeps only in-frame clones and is missing some. The table lists fewer than 150,000 clones, 88% of them singletons, with approximately 4.5% in the top ten. This TCR derives from a young man in good health and CMV-seropositive. What was sequenced was PBMCs. The genes are TRBV4-1 and TRBJ1-1, with 9 positions matching TRBD1. The chain's CDR3 is CASSQEPGQGSTEAFF. DNA for the CDR3: TGCGCCAGCAGCCAAGAGCCGGGACAGGGCTCCACTGAAGCTTTCTTT.